The rows below give T cell receptor beta chains drawn from one sample of a study of blood T cell repertoires in COVID-19. The protocol was immunoSEQ multiplex PCR, while the TCRdb copy is restricted to in-frame clones and leaves out a portion. Of over 25,000 clones listed, 80% to 85% were seen once; the top ten hold approximately 9.4%. The material sequenced was peripheral blood. These receptors all come from a man aged 80 or over with active COVID-19. Each CDR3 is given with its conserved first and last residue. Fields, in order: clone size, V gene, D gene, J gene, CDR3 DNA, CDR3 protein. D genes are given only for firm matches. Clone size is shown for a subset of rows, as once, few, many or a class of expanded clone.

clone_size: .
v_call: TRBV6-5
d_call: .
j_call: TRBJ2-2
cdr3_nt: TGTGCCACCGCTGCGGGGGAGCTGTTTTTT
cdr3_aa: CATAAGELFF

clone_size: .
v_call: TRBV15
d_call: .
j_call: TRBJ2-5
cdr3_nt: TGTGCCACCAGCAGTGCCCATCGGTGGAGCGTGGAGACCCAGTACTTC
cdr3_aa: CATSSAHRWSVETQYF

clone_size: few
v_call: TRBV4-1
d_call: TRBD1
j_call: TRBJ2-3
cdr3_nt: TGCGCCAGCAGCCACATAGGCAGGGGGAGAGATACGCAGTATTTT
cdr3_aa: CASSHIGRGRDTQYF

clone_size: .
v_call: TRBV6-1
d_call: .
j_call: TRBJ1-5
cdr3_nt: TGTGCCAGCAGTGACCGACAGAAGAATCAGCCCCAGCATTTT
cdr3_aa: CASSDRQKNQPQHF

clone_size: once
v_call: TRBV11-3
d_call: TRBD1
j_call: TRBJ2-7
cdr3_nt: TGTGCCAGCAGCCGACAGGGGGCTTTCTACGAGCAGTACTTC
cdr3_aa: CASSRQGAFYEQYF

clone_size: .
v_call: TRBV12-3/TRBV12-4
d_call: TRBD1
j_call: TRBJ1-6
cdr3_nt: TGTGCCAGCAGGCTACAGGGGGGTTCACCCCTCCACTTT
cdr3_aa: CASRLQGGSPLHF

clone_size: .
v_call: TRBV19
d_call: TRBD1
j_call: TRBJ1-1
cdr3_nt: TGTGCCAGTAGTATAAAGGGACAGGGGGCATGGGGCACTGAAGCTTTCTTT
cdr3_aa: CASSIKGQGAWGTEAFF

clone_size: .
v_call: TRBV2
d_call: TRBD1
j_call: TRBJ1-4
cdr3_nt: TGTGCCAGCAGTGAAGCGGGACAGATTAATGAAAAACTGTTTTTT
cdr3_aa: CASSEAGQINEKLFF

clone_size: .
v_call: TRBV19
d_call: TRBD2
j_call: TRBJ2-3
cdr3_nt: TGTGCCAGTAGTATAATACGAGCGGGGGGGCGCGGAGATACGCAGTATTTT
cdr3_aa: CASSIIRAGGRGDTQYF

clone_size: .
v_call: TRBV13
d_call: TRBD2
j_call: TRBJ2-3
cdr3_nt: TGTGCCAGCAGCTTTACGCGGGGGAGCACAGATACGCAGTATTTT
cdr3_aa: CASSFTRGSTDTQYF

clone_size: .
v_call: TRBV13
d_call: .
j_call: TRBJ2-5
cdr3_nt: TGTGCCAGCAGCTTAGGGCAGACACGTCAAGAGACCCAGTACTTC
cdr3_aa: CASSLGQTRQETQYF

clone_size: once
v_call: TRBV16
d_call: TRBD2
j_call: TRBJ2-5
cdr3_nt: TGTGCCAGCAGCCAACCCGGGGGGACTGAGACCCAGTACTTC
cdr3_aa: CASSQPGGTETQYF

clone_size: once
v_call: TRBV6-5
d_call: .
j_call: TRBJ1-5
cdr3_nt: TGTGCCAGCAGTAGTTACGGTGGTAGCAATCAGCCCCAGCATTTT
cdr3_aa: CASSSYGGSNQPQHF

clone_size: .
v_call: TRBV2
d_call: TRBD1
j_call: TRBJ1-2
cdr3_nt: TGTGCCAGCAGTAGGGACAGGGGAATTAACGGCTACACCTTC
cdr3_aa: CASSRDRGINGYTF

clone_size: .
v_call: TRBV10-3
d_call: TRBD1
j_call: TRBJ2-1
cdr3_nt: TGTGCCATCAGTCCCACAGGGGATCGCAACAATGAGCAGTTCTTC
cdr3_aa: CAISPTGDRNNEQFF

clone_size: .
v_call: TRBV19
d_call: .
j_call: TRBJ1-6
cdr3_nt: TGTGCCAGTAGGGCCCAGGGCGGGGCCAATTCACCCCTCCACTTT
cdr3_aa: CASRAQGGANSPLHF

clone_size: .
v_call: TRBV6-5
d_call: .
j_call: TRBJ1-1
cdr3_nt: TGTGCCAGCAGCGAGAAGTGGGGAGCTGAAGCTTTCTTT
cdr3_aa: CASSEKWGAEAFF

clone_size: .
v_call: TRBV5-1
d_call: .
j_call: TRBJ1-5
cdr3_nt: TGCGCCAGCAGCTTGGAGGGCAGGGGTCAGCCCCAGCATTTT
cdr3_aa: CASSLEGRGQPQHF

clone_size: .
v_call: TRBV4-2
d_call: TRBD1
j_call: TRBJ2-7
cdr3_nt: TGTGCCAGCAGCCAAGCCGGGACAGCGCTCTACGAGCAGTACTTC
cdr3_aa: CASSQAGTALYEQYF

clone_size: .
v_call: TRBV5-1
d_call: .
j_call: TRBJ2-7
cdr3_nt: TGCGCCAGCAGCTTGGCTGGGACAAACGCCTACGAGCAGTACTTC
cdr3_aa: CASSLAGTNAYEQYF